The table lists the clone carrying this T cell receptor (beta chain) with a few counts. Its antigen is currently unknown. Trimming pared 4 bases from V and 7 bases from J, leaving 20 bases between. The germline CDR1 and CDR2 sequences are SGDLS and YYNGEE. This CDR3 contains 15 residues. The record originates from a study of cytomegalovirus exposure and HLA in healthy donors. Overall study results and limits: Reportedly, HLA-A and HLA-B alleles of most subjects were accurately predicted from TCR beta. Presence/absence analyses treated sequencing depth as roughly uniform across donors.

Primers included in the PCR were 60 Vbeta and 13 Jbeta primers. Clones were sequenced by immunoSEQ multiplex PCR, and TCRdb holds only the in-frame ones, with some missing. Of 85,000 to 95,000 clones listed, about 7.6% are singletons. Donors in the study were healthy people who gave bone marrow. The sequencing input was PBMCs. V and J are TRBV9 and TRBJ1-2; a possible D gene is TRBD1 (5 bases). This clonotype originated in a man in his fifties in good health and CMV-seronegative. CDR3 sequence (DNA): TGTGCCAGCAGCCCCTTAATCGGGTCAGGGTCTGGCTACACCTTC. Its protein product is CASSPLIGSGSGYTF.